The sequence of this TCR beta chain was determined in a study of blood T cell repertoires in COVID-19. Study background: T cells, B-cell-depleted T cells, or PBMCs provided the cDNA or gDNA that served as material.

Participant-reported clinical history was the basis for cohort assignment. Cohort 3 recovery required two negative PCRs, clearance, or symptom resolution. The CDR3 covers 12 residues. The protocol was immunoSEQ multiplex PCR, while the TCRdb copy is restricted to in-frame clones and leaves out a portion. The table lists approximately 130,000 clones, approximately 86% of them singletons. V and J are TRBV21-1 and TRBJ1-1; the table assigns TRBD1, which was not confirmed against the DNA. TRBV21-1 represents a pseudogene. The origin of this receptor is a woman aged 50 to 60 who had recovered from COVID-19. The sample was PBMCs or T cells enriched from blood (not recorded which). The CDR3 nucleotides read TGTGCCAGCAACAAGACAGGATCTGAAGCTTTCTTT. It encodes CASNKTGSEAFF.